One sample yielded the 6 T cell receptor beta chains listed below, sequenced in a study of blood T cell repertoires in COVID-19. Some clones are missing from TCRdb's copy, which holds only in-frame ones; the method was immunoSEQ multiplex PCR. This table holds some 180,000 clones, approximately 86% found once. Sequencing used peripheral blood. Every receptor here comes from a woman of 80 years or more with COVID-19, enrolled during active disease.

This chain connects TRBV4-2 to TRBJ2-3; 7 bases agree with TRBD2. The J segment lost 11 bases and the V segment lost 0 bases, leaving 8 bases of the junction unmatched. The CDR3 length is 14 residues. Germline-derived CDR1 and CDR2 are LGHNA and YNFKEQ. The CDR3 nucleotides are TGTGCCAGCAGCCAAGAATGGCGGGAGCGGGAGCAGTATTTT. Amino acids: CASSQEWREREQYF.

This clone turned up a few times. The genes are TRBV28 and TRBJ1-2, with D possibly matching TRBD1 (6 bases). V lost 5 bases, J lost 4 bases, and 14 bases lay in between. Germline V gene sequence: CDR1 MDHEN, CDR2 SYDVKM. The CDR3 has 14 residues. Written as DNA, the CDR3 is TGTGCCAGCAGTAGCAGCGGACAGTTCTATGGCTACACCTTC. Translating gives CASSSSGQFYGYTF.

The chain joins TRBV19 to TRBJ1-3; possibly TRBD1 for D (6 bases). CDR1 LNHDA and CDR2 SQIVND come from the germline V gene (reference sequence). Trimming shortened V by 4 bases and J by 3 bases, and 16 bases separated the two germline ends. This CDR3 is built from 16 residues. For the CDR3, the DNA is TGTGCCAGTAGTACCGGGACATTTTTCGGTGGAAACACCATATATTTT. Its protein product is CASSTGTFFGGNTIYF.

The chain carries TRBV5-1 and TRBJ2-1, with 8 nucleotides matching TRBD2. The germline gives CDR1 SGHRS, CDR2 YFSETQ. The V segment lost 0 bases and the J segment 8 bases; nucleotides outside the gene matches: 4. The CDR3 runs to 14 residues. DNA of the CDR3: TGCGCCAGCAGCTTGGGACTAGCGTTGGATGAGCAGTTCTTC. Its protein is CASSLGLALDEQFF.

This chain links TRBV28 with TRBJ2-5, with a weak D call TRBD2 (6 bases). The CDR3 sequence is 16 residues long. Germline-derived CDR1 and CDR2 are MDHEN and SYDVKM. V gave up 4 bases and J gave up 5 bases, with 20 bases separating them. The CDR3 nucleotides are TGTGCCAGCAGTTCCCCTAGCCGGAGGGCATACGAGACCCAGTACTTC. Protein product: CASSSPSRRAYETQYF.

The rearrangement joins TRBV6-5 to TRBJ2-1; 11 bases are a match to TRBD2. The CDR3 consists of 16 residues. CDR1 is MNHEY, CDR2 SVGAGI, per germline. Trimming took 2 bases from V and 6 from J; bases not matched to a gene: 6. The DNA of the CDR3 is TGTGCCAGCAGTTACCAACTAGCGGGAGTGGGCAATGAGCAGTTCTTC. It yields the protein CASSYQLAGVGNEQFF.